This T cell receptor beta chain stems from a study of T cell repertoires in cytomegalovirus infection. As regards this clonotype: The antigen is not known.

The CDR3 has 14 residues. The V gene lost 2 bases and the J gene lost 1 base, with 8 bases spanning the gap. The germline gives CDR1 MNHEY, CDR2 SVGAGI. TCRdb re-derived calls from the reads in MiXCR, one entry per CDR3 protein. The table has about a million distinct CDR3 sequences, less than 35% seen once. Sequences were derived from cultured CD8+ T cells from PBMCs, sampled from culture after CMV antigen stimulation. V gene TRBV6-5 combines with J gene TRBJ1-1; D perhaps matches TRBD1 (6 bases). This receptor was taken from a human donor in good health (CMV status not recorded). Some clones in this sample may be carry-over from other donors' samples. The DNA for the CDR3 is TGTGCCAGCAGTTACGACAGGACGAACACTGAAGCTTTCTTT. It yields the protein CASSYDRTNTEAFF.